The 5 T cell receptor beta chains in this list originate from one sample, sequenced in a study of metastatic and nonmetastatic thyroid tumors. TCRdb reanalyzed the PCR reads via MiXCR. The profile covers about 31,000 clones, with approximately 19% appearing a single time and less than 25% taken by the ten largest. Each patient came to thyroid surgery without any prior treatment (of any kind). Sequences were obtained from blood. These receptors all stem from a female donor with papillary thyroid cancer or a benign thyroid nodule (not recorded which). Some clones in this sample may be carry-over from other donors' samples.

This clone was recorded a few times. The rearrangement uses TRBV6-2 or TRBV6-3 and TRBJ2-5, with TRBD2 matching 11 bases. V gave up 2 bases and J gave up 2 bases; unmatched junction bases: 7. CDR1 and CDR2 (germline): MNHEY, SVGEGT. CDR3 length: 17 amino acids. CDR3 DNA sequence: TGTGCCAGCAGTTACGGTAGCGGGGGGGCCTGGCAAGAGACCCAGTACTTC. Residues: CASSYGSGGAWQETQYF.

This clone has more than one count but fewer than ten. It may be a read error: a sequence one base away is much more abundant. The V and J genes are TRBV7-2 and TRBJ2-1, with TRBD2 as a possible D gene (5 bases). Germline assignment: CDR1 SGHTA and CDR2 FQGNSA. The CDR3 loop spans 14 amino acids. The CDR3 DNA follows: TGTGCCAGCGGCTTATCCGGGGCCTACAATGAGCAGTTCTTC. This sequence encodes CASGLSGAYNEQFF. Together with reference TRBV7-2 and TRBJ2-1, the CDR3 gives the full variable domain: GAGVSQSPSNKVTEKGKDVELRCDPISGHTALYWYRQSLGQGLEFLIYFQGNSAPDKSGLPSDRFSAERTGGSVSTLTIQRTQQEDSAVYLCASGLSGAYNEQFFGPGTRLTVL.

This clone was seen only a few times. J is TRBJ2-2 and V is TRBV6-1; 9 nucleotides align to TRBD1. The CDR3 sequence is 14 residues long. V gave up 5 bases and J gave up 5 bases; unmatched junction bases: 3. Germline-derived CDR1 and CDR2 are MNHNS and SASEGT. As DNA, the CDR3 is TGTGCCAGCAGTCGGACAGGGGAAACCGGGGAGCTGTTTTTT. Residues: CASSRTGETGELFF.

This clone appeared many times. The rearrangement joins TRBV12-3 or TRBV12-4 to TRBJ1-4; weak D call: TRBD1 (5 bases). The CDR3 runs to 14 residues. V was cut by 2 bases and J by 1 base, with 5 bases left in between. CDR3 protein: CASSLQGTNEKLFF. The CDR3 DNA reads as TGTGCCAGCAGTTTACAGGGAACTAATGAAAAACTGTTTTTT.

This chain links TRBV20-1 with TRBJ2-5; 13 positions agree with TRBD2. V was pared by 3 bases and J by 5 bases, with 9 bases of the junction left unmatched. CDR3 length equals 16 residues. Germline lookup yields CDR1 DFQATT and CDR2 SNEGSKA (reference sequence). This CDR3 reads CSASSPLAGGPETQYF. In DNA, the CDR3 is TGCAGTGCTAGTTCTCCACTAGCGGGGGGGCCCGAGACCCAGTACTTC.